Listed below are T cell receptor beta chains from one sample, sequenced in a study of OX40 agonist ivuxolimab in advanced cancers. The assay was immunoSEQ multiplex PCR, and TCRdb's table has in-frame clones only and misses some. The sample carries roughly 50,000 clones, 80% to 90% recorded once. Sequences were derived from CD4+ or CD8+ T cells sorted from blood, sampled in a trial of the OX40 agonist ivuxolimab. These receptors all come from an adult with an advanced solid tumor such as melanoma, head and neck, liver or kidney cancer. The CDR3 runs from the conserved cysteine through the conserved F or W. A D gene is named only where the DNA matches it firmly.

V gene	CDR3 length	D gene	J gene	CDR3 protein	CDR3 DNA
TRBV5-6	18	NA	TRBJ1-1	CASSLAILGGSSYTEAFF	TGTGCCAGCAGCTTGGCTATACTGGGAGGGAGCTCCTACACTGAAGCTTTCTTT
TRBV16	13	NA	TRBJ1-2	CASSPSWANGYTF	TGTGCCAGCAGCCCTTCCTGGGCGAATGGCTACACCTTC
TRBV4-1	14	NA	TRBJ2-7	CASSQDSVTYEQYF	TGCGCCAGCAGCCAAGACTCCGTAACCTACGAGCAGTACTTC
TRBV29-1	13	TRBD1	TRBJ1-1	CSGIGQGFTEAFF	TGCAGCGGCATCGGACAGGGGTTCACTGAAGCTTTCTTT
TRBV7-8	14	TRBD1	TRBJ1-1	CASSQGQGGPEAFF	TGTGCCAGCAGCCAAGGACAGGGAGGGCCTGAAGCTTTCTTT
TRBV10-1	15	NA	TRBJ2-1	CASSESGRDLNEQFF	TGCGCCAGCAGTGAGTCGGGGCGGGATCTCAATGAGCAGTTCTTC
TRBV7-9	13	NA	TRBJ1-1	CASSLMGFPEAFF	TGTGCCAGCAGCTTAATGGGGTTCCCTGAAGCTTTCTTT
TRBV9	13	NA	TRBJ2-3	CASAHSSVDTQYF	TGTGCCAGCGCCCACTCTAGCGTAGATACGCAGTATTTT
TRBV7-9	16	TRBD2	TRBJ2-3	CASSLGAGAFGDTQYF	TGTGCCAGCAGCTTAGGAGCGGGAGCTTTCGGAGATACGCAGTATTTT
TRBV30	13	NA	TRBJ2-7	CAWSPGPRYEQYF	TGTGCCTGGAGCCCAGGACCCCGCTACGAGCAGTACTTC